Shown below are 27 T cell receptor beta chains from a single sample sequenced in a study of Tregs in tolerant kidney transplant recipients (dated by TCRdb to between 2018 and 2020). Related donors were used in the transplants with nonmyeloablative bone marrow transplantation, and mixed chimerism was transient in the human trials. Library creation used the immunoSEQ multiplex PCR assay. In its TCRdb copy, this immuneACCESS table keeps in-frame sequences only and misses some clones. Where compared with another copy, unresolved V genes explain less than half of these, and the others have no known cause. In all, the sample holds 50,000 or so clones, and approximately 90% of those were seen once. The ten largest make up around 15% of the sample. This specimen consisted of CD8+ T cells from blood (PBMCs), obtained 24 months after the transplant. These receptors all come from a human patient who received a combined kidney and bone marrow transplant. Following transplantation, part of the T cell population may be supplied by the graft donor rather than the patient.

The chain's CDR3 is CASGPGTVANTEAFF. CDR3 in DNA: TGTGCTAGTGGTCCTGGGACAGTGGCGAACACTGAAGCTTTCTTT. The V call is TRBV12-5, the J call TRBJ1-1, with TRBD1 matching over 7 bases. CDR3 length: 15 amino acids. Germline V gene lookup returns CDR1 LGHNT and CDR2 FRNRAP. The J segment lost 1 base and the V segment lost 5 bases, leaving 7 bases of the junction unmatched.

This chain uses TRBV19 with TRBJ2-5, with D possibly being TRBD1 (6 bases). CDR3 length: 14 amino acids. In germline, CDR1 is LNHDA, CDR2 SQIVND (reference sequence). V dropped 4 bases and J dropped 5 bases, with 14 bases sitting between them. The CDR3 DNA follows: TGTGCCAGTAGTAGGACAGCCCTCGGGGAGACCCAGTACTTC. Protein: CASSRTALGETQYF.

This chain uses TRBV7-9 with TRBJ2-1, with a weak D call TRBD2 (5 bases). Trimming removed 5 bases at V and 2 bases at J, with 10 bases between. The CDR3 spans 14 residues. Germline V gene lookup returns CDR1 SEHNR and CDR2 FQNEAQ (reference sequence). The CDR3 sequence is CASSPGITYNEQFF. In DNA form, the CDR3 reads TGTGCCAGCAGCCCCGGGATAACCTACAATGAGCAGTTCTTC. The whole variable domain, remainder taken from reference TRBV7-9 and TRBJ2-1, is DTGVSQNPRHKITKRGQNVTFRCDPISEHNRLYWYRQTLGQGPEFLTYFQNEAQLEKSRLLSDRFSAERPKGSFSTLEIQRTEQGDSAMYLCASSPGITYNEQFFGPGTRLTVL.

This clone was observed a handful of times. The chain couples TRBV19 to TRBJ2-7; TRBD1 might be the D (6 bases). The CDR3 contains 13 residues. V was pared by 3 bases and J by 4 bases, with 10 bases between. Germline V CDR1 and CDR2: LNHDA, SQIVND (reference sequence). The CDR3: CASSILGAYEQYF. The CDR3 DNA sequence: TGTGCCAGTAGTATTTTGGGGGCTTACGAGCAGTACTTC.

The chain carries TRBV9 and TRBJ2-7; D is unclear. CDR3 length: 11 amino acids. Germline V gene lookup returns CDR1 SGDLS and CDR2 YYNGEE. The V gene lost 4 bases and the J gene lost 1 base, with 3 bases spanning the gap. The CDR3 reads CASSPSYEQYF. CDR3 bases: TGTGCCAGCAGCCCTTCCTACGAGCAGTACTTC.

The chain has TRBV5-4 and TRBJ2-1, with TRBD1 identical over 10 bases. Losses at the gene ends were 7 bases for V and 3 bases for J; bases not matched to a gene: 4. Per the germline V gene, CDR1 is SGHNT and CDR2 is YYREEE (reference sequence). CDR3 size: 14 residues. The CDR3 coding sequence is TGTGCCAGCGAGGACAGGGGGGACTACAATGAGCAGTTCTTC. As protein: CASEDRGDYNEQFF.

The chain recombines TRBV4-3 with TRBJ1-1, with 9 bases matching TRBD1. CDR1 is LGHNA, CDR2 YSLEER, per germline. This CDR3 contains 15 residues. Unmatched junction bases numbered 3, after V lost 0 bases and J lost 4 bases. CDR3 loop: CASSQDGTGSTEAFF. Written as DNA, the CDR3 is TGCGCCAGCAGCCAAGACGGGACAGGGTCCACTGAAGCTTTCTTT.

This rearrangement joins TRBV6-5 to TRBJ2-7; D unresolved. V lost 0 bases to trimming and J lost 5 bases, with 11 bases between them. The CDR3 covers 14 residues. Germline V gives CDR1 MNHEY, CDR2 SVGAGI. The CDR3 DNA reads as TGTGCCAGCAGTTACTCGGTTACGAGCCACGAGCAGTACTTC. This sequence encodes CASSYSVTSHEQYF.

The V gene is TRBV6-6, the J gene TRBJ2-7; 8 bases are a match to TRBD2. From germline, CDR1 is MNHNY and CDR2 SVGAGI (reference sequence). The CDR3 runs to 15 residues. The V segment lost 2 bases and the J segment 3 bases; nucleotides outside the gene matches: 6. The chain's CDR3 is CASSYATGTSYEQYF. The CDR3 DNA reads as TGTGCCAGCAGTTACGCCACCGGGACTAGCTACGAGCAGTACTTC.

The chain joins TRBV14 to TRBJ1-2, with no clear D. The germline gives CDR1 SGHDN, CDR2 FVKESK. The CDR3 runs to 14 residues. Trimming took 5 bases from V and 5 from J, leaving 15 bases between them. The CDR3, as DNA: TGTGCCAGCAGCGTAGGCGGAGGAGAGTATGGCTACACCTTC. This gives the protein CASSVGGGEYGYTF.

Only a few counts were recorded for this clone. The rearrangement links TRBV4-1 to TRBJ2-4, with 8 nucleotides matching TRBD1. The J segment lost 1 base and the V segment lost 2 bases, leaving 4 bases of the junction unmatched. Germline V gene data show CDR1 as MGHRA and CDR2 as YSYEKL. The CDR3 is 16 residues long. CDR3 amino acids: CASSQRTGSAKNIQYF. As DNA, the CDR3 is TGCGCCAGCAGCCAAAGGACAGGGTCGGCCAAAAACATTCAGTACTTC.

The V and J genes are TRBV27 and TRBJ2-3; 10 bases match TRBD2. The CDR3 loop spans 14 amino acids. Looked up from germline, CDR1 is MNHEY and CDR2 is SMNVEV (reference sequence). The trim removed 6 bases at V and 0 bases at J, leaving 0 bases unmatched. CDR3 in amino acids: CASRTSGSTDTQYF. The CDR3 DNA follows: TGTGCCAGCAGGACTAGCGGGAGCACAGATACGCAGTATTTT.

This chain joins TRBV4-3 and TRBJ2-2; 11 bases match TRBD2. Trimming cost V 1 base and J 2 bases; bases outside gene matches: 3. CDR1 and CDR2 (germline): LGHNA, YSLEER. The CDR3 is 17 residues long. This CDR3 is CASSQGSGGANTGELFF. DNA for the CDR3: TGCGCCAGCAGCCAAGGTAGCGGGGGGGCCAACACCGGGGAGCTGTTTTTT.

The rearrangement joins TRBV5-6 to TRBJ2-5, with TRBD1 matching 8 bases. The trim removed 0 bases at V and 5 bases at J, leaving 6 bases unmatched. The CDR3 spans 15 residues. Germline assignment: CDR1 SGHDT and CDR2 YYEEEE. DNA of the CDR3: TGTGCCAGCAGCTTGGGACAGGGGATTCAGGAGACCCAGTACTTC. Its protein product is CASSLGQGIQETQYF.

The rearrangement links TRBV16 to TRBJ2-1, with 7 bases identical to TRBD1. Losses at the gene ends were 4 bases for V and 3 bases for J; bases not matched to a gene: 9. The CDR3 covers 16 residues. The germline V gene has CDR1 KGHSY and CDR2 FQNENV. For the CDR3, the DNA is TGTGCCAGCAGCCCAAGTCTTAGACAGGGCTACAATGAGCAGTTCTTC. As protein: CASSPSLRQGYNEQFF. Drawing the rest from reference TRBV16 and TRBJ2-1, the complete variable domain is GEEVAQTPKHLVRGEGQKAKLYCAPIKGHSYVFWYQQVLKNEFKFLISFQNENVFDETGMPKERFSAKCLPNSPCSLEIQATKLEDSAVYFCASSPSLRQGYNEQFFGPGTRLTVL.

The chain uses TRBV9 and TRBJ2-1; possible D gene TRBD2, 5 bases. From germline, CDR1 is SGDLS and CDR2 YYNGEE. The germline V and J ends were trimmed by 2 bases and 11 bases, with 17 bases remaining between them. CDR3 length equals 14 residues. CDR3 region: CASSVGSSITKQFF. CDR3 nucleotide sequence: TGTGCCAGCAGCGTCGGTTCTAGCATTACTAAGCAGTTCTTC.

Worth noting for this clone: The junction and the germline gene differ at one end; a read error may be behind it. The same CDR3 also results from other DNA sequences found in this sample. The rearrangement joins TRBV7-9 to TRBJ2-7; D remains ambiguous. CDR1 is SEHNR, CDR2 FQNEAQ, per germline (reference sequence). This CDR3 is 11 amino acids long. CDR3 nucleotides: TGCGCCAGCAGCTTCCAGTACGAGCAGTACTTC. Its protein product is CASSFQYEQYF.

V gene TRBV9 combines with J gene TRBJ2-3; possible D gene TRBD2, 7 bases. The CDR3 runs 16 residues. The V and J ends lost 3 bases and 0 bases respectively, with 14 bases between them. CDR1 is SGDLS and CDR2 is YYNGEE in the germline V gene. The CDR3: CASSGRSGTSTDTQYF. CDR3 coding DNA: TGTGCCAGCAGCGGACGGAGCGGGACAAGCACAGATACGCAGTATTTT.

The chain employs TRBV19 and TRBJ1-2; D is unresolved. Germline values: CDR1 LNHDA, CDR2 SQIVND (reference sequence). This CDR3 has 15 residues. V lost 5 bases to trimming and J lost 1 base, with 14 bases between them. Written as DNA, the CDR3 is TGTGCCAGTAGTGCCCCTCTTGGACTTAACTATGGCTACACCTTC. Amino acids: CASSAPLGLNYGYTF.

This chain uses TRBV7-9 with TRBJ2-5; the D gene is possibly TRBD2 (6 bases). Germline values: CDR1 SEHNR, CDR2 FQNEAQ (reference sequence). The V gene lost 1 base and the J gene lost 5 bases, with 11 bases spanning the gap. This CDR3 has 14 residues. The DNA for the CDR3 is TGTGCCAGCAGCTTAGTCCGGGGGTTTGAGACCCAGTACTTC. Translated, it gives CASSLVRGFETQYF.

This sequence joins TRBV11-3 and TRBJ2-1; D is perhaps TRBD2 (5 bases). The CDR3 runs 14 residues. Germline loops: CDR1 SGHNT, CDR2 YENEEA. Trimming cost V 9 bases and J 3 bases, with 15 bases left between them. The CDR3 is CASTDGRDYNEQFF. The CDR3 nucleotides read TGTGCCAGTACCGACGGTCGGGACTACAATGAGCAGTTCTTC.

V and J are TRBV7-9 and TRBJ1-2; tentatively, D is TRBD1 (6 bases). CDR3 size: 15 residues. The germline V and J ends were trimmed by 2 bases and 6 bases, with 16 bases remaining between them. Per germline, CDR1 SEHNR and CDR2 FQNEAQ (reference sequence). CDR3 amino acids: CASSLLGGIMDGYTF. In DNA form, the CDR3 reads TGTGCCAGCAGCTTACTAGGGGGAATAATGGATGGCTACACCTTC.

The chain has TRBV4-3 and TRBJ2-2; D call uncertain. Trimming left V 1 base short and J 7 bases short, with 7 bases between. The CDR3 runs to 13 residues. Germline CDR1 LGHNA, CDR2 YSLEER. CDR3 sequence: CASSQGAGGELFF. CDR3 DNA: TGCGCCAGCAGCCAAGGGGCTGGCGGGGAGCTGTTTTTT.

As to this clone: One end of the junction fails to match germline, which may point to a read error. The gene calls are TRBV2 and TRBJ2-7; D is possibly TRBD2 (6 bases). Germline V CDR1 and CDR2: SNHLY, FYNNEI. The CDR3 is 15 amino acids. This chain's CDR3 is CASREAVGLPNEQYF. CDR3 DNA sequence: TGTGCCAGCAGGGAAGCCGTAGGACTACCCAACGAGCAGTACTTC.

The chain carries TRBV7-3 and TRBJ2-1; the match to TRBD2 covers 8 bases. CDR1 and CDR2 from the germline V gene are SGHTA and FQGTGA. The CDR3 has 16 amino acids. Unmatched junction bases numbered 14, after V lost 6 bases and J lost 7 bases. Here the CDR3 reads CASRKGPGLEWNEQFF. For the CDR3, the DNA is TGTGCCAGCAGGAAAGGTCCGGGACTAGAGTGGAATGAGCAGTTCTTC. Complete variable domain (other parts from reference TRBV7-3 and TRBJ2-1): GAGVSQTPSNKVTEKGKYVELRCDPISGHTALYWYRQSLGQGPEFLIYFQGTGAADDSGLPNDRFFAVRPEGSVSTLKIQRTERGDSAVYLCASRKGPGLEWNEQFFGPGTRLTVL.

The rearrangement uses TRBV30 and TRBJ1-2; no clear D gene. The CDR3 loop spans 14 amino acids. Trimming removed 0 bases at V and 2 bases at J, with 10 bases between. Looked up from germline, CDR1 is GTSNPN and CDR2 is SVGIG (reference sequence). CDR3 coding DNA: TGTGCCTGGAGTGTACCACAGATCAACTATGGCTACACCTTC. Its protein is CAWSVPQINYGYTF.

The chain uses TRBV5-8 and TRBJ2-7; tentatively, D is TRBD2 (5 bases). Germline CDR1 reads SGHTS; CDR2 reads YDEGEE. Trimming shortened V by 4 bases and J by 3 bases, and 26 bases separated the two germline ends. The CDR3 runs to 18 residues. The CDR3 DNA is TGTGCCAGCAGCGGGTTTATAAGGGCGGGCTCGACCGTCTACGAGCAGTACTTC. It specifies CASSGFIRAGSTVYEQYF. Looking up the rest from reference TRBV5-8 and TRBJ2-7 gives the full variable domain: EAGVTQSPTHLIKTRGQQATLRCSPISGHTSVYWYQQALGLGLQFLLWYDEGEERNRGNFPPRFSGRQFPNYSSELNVNALELEDSALYLCASSGFIRAGSTVYEQYFGPGTRLTVT.